This T cell receptor (beta chain) derives from a study of blood T cell repertoires in COVID-19 (dated by TCRdb to the early 2020s). Concerning the study at large: The collaborator samples originated in the United States, Italy and Spain and spanned the acute and convalescent phases of COVID-19. The material from the prospective study consisted of cDNA or gDNA derived from T cells, B-cell-depleted T cells, or PBMCs. The dataset comprised deeply sampled blood TCRbeta repertoires from subjects exposed to, actively infected with, or recovered from COVID-19. The repertoires were released in a freely available public database meant as a resource for research on the immune response to SARS-CoV-2. Samples came from the ongoing ImmuneRACE study (first 160 participants) plus 1,254 subjects from 6 global collaborators. Sample metadata almost always included a de-identified subject ID, COVID-19 status, age in years and sex. Where available, HLA class I and class II types were taken from metadata supplied by the sample provider and were not determined by assay-based typing. Paper-wide results and their limitations: The quantity of clinical and demographic metadata differed by source and by participant and was supplied without curation.

The germline V gene supplies CDR1 SQVTM and CDR2 ANQGSEA. Relative to germline, V is 5 bases shorter and J is 3 bases shorter, with 13 bases between their ends. The cysteine opens and the phenylalanine closes a CDR3 of 14 amino acids. The retained sequence is limited to the CDR3, 42 bases, with the frame set at the first base. Comments on this clone: Its recognized antigen is unknown. The sample holds no much larger clone one base away, and base qualities are not on file.

In the prospective study, participants were about 18 to 90 years old, resided in about two dozen geographic areas of the United States, and were enrolled through a virtual design. Cohort assignment in the prospective study relied on participant-reported clinical history from a screening survey and a study questionnaire. Exposed participants were defined as having been in contact with someone with a PCR-confirmed or clinician-diagnosed COVID-19 case within 2 weeks of study entry. In the prospective study, whole blood, serum and a nasopharyngeal or oropharyngeal swab were collected from each participant by mobile phlebotomists. Participants in the prospective study had the option to provide additional blood draws and questionnaires over a roughly 2-month period. Blood samples from the prospective study were shipped frozen or at room temperature prior to DNA extraction. TCRbeta CDR3 regions were amplified from genomic DNA using the immunoSEQ Assay, a bias-controlled multiplex PCR. In the source study's methods: Nucleated cell counts per sample were estimated from amplification of reference gene primers within the assay. To quantify the absolute abundance of each unique TCRbeta CDR3 rearrangement, sequence reads were collapsed and filtered. For each sample, productive Simpson clonality was calculated by taking the square root of Simpson's diversity index across productive rearrangements. TCRdb took over this immuneACCESS table, retaining in-frame rearrangements with V and J assigned. Such tables are incomplete; in checked studies, under half of the missing clones stem from an unresolved V gene, and the remainder is unexplained. For V, J and clone size, that table is used; D and trimming come from the DNA. This sample is represented by about 260,000 clones; 80% to 90% of them were singletons. 3.1% of the sample belongs to the ten largest clones.

Sequenced sample: PBMCs or T cells enriched from blood (not recorded which). This receptor chain uses TRBV29-1 and TRBJ2-2, with TRBD1 perhaps the D gene, on 5 matching bases. The sequence was collected from a woman aged 40 to 50 who had been exposed to COVID-19. CDR3 sequence: CSVPGHADTGELFF. The sequence in DNA is TGCAGCGTTCCCGGACATGCGGACACCGGGGAGCTGTTTTTT.